This T cell receptor (beta chain) was sequenced in a study of response to subunit inactivated influenza vaccine. Overall study findings and caveats: There was a suggestion from the authors that each seasonal influenza vaccination recruits few new T cells.

TCRdb reprocessed the RT-PCR reads with MiXCR, giving one entry per CDR3 protein. The sample yields fewer than 550,000 distinct CDR3 sequences, over 25% seen once. The V end lost 9 bases, the J end lost 3 bases, and 13 bases lay between the germline ends. The CDR3 is made up of 14 amino acids. The germline CDR1 and CDR2 sequences are KGHDR and SFDVKD. This clonotype was recorded a few times. Antigen: not known. This clonotype originated in a man aged 45-65 years who received an inactivated influenza vaccine. This rearrangement joins TRBV24-1 to TRBJ2-2; D is possibly TRBD1 or TRBD2 (5 bases each). The specimen comprised CD4+ T cells sorted from PBMCs, sampled roughly 5 days after vaccination. CDR3 region: CATRGPLYTGELFF. CDR3 sequence (DNA): TGTGCCACCCGGGGCCCTCTTTACACCGGGGAGCTGTTTTTT.